This T cell receptor beta chain appears in the sequencing data of a study of human thymus T cells. Half of the eight donors gave about 0.45-1 mL blood during surgery. This clone occurred once. TCRdb's copy holds only in-frame clones and misses some; the assay was immunoSEQ multiplex PCR. Found here are just over 45,000 clones, over 90% of them singletons; the top ten hold 0.15% to 0.2%. The source material was blood. The clonotype was recovered from a girl in the first two years of life with a congenital heart defect but otherwise immunologically healthy.

DNA of the CDR3: TGCGCCAGCAGTTCCCGACTAGCGGGAGGCCAAGAGACCCAGTACTTC. Translated, it gives CASSSRLAGGQETQYF. The rearrangement joins TRBV5-1 to TRBJ2-5; 13 bases line up with TRBD2. Germline lookup yields CDR1 SGHRS and CDR2 YFSETQ. The CDR3 has 16 residues. J was trimmed by 1 base and V by 5 bases; bases with no gene match: 5.